The 16 T cell receptor beta chains below all came from one sample that was sequenced in a study of T cells in tuberculosis. Produced via immunoSEQ multiplex PCR; TCRdb's table is partial and in-frame only. The sample carries 35,000 to 50,000 clones, around 94% recorded once. Sequenced sample: PBMCs. These receptors were taken from a donor aged 10 to 29 with latent tuberculosis or without tuberculosis infection. Some clones in this sample may be carry-over from other donors' samples.

This clone has more than one count but fewer than ten. The chain carries TRBV28 and TRBJ1-1; D call uncertain. The germline V and J ends were trimmed by 8 bases and 4 bases, with 14 bases remaining between them. Germline values: CDR1 MDHEN, CDR2 SYDVKM. This CDR3 is built from 13 residues. For the CDR3, the DNA is TGTGCCAGCCTACAGCAGGTAGGCACTGAAGCTTTCTTT. Its protein product is CASLQQVGTEAFF.

As DNA, the CDR3 is TGCGCCACCTCCCTCCTGCCGGGACAGGGACCGCGATACGGCTACACCTTC. The encoded protein is CATSLLPGQGPRYGYTF. This sequence joins TRBV5-1 and TRBJ1-2, with 9 bases aligning to TRBD1. This CDR3 spans 17 amino acids. After removal of 9 bases from V and 8 bases from J, the junction contained 23 bases not matched to a gene. The V gene's germline CDR1 is SGHRS and CDR2 YFSETQ. The full variable domain, in which reference TRBV5-1 and TRBJ1-2 provide the parts outside the CDR3, is KAGVTQTPRYLIKTRGQQVTLSCSPISGHRSVSWYQQTPGQGLQFLFEYFSETQRNKGNFPGRFSGRQFSNSRSEMNVSTLELGDSALYLCATSLLPGQGPRYGYTFGSGTRLTVV.

CDR3: CASSLGREFNQPQHF. DNA for the CDR3: TGTGCCAGCAGCTTAGGGAGGGAATTTAATCAGCCCCAGCATTTT. This chain joins TRBV7-3 and TRBJ1-5; the D is unclear. Trimming pared 2 bases from V and 4 bases from J, leaving 12 bases between. CDR3 size: 15 residues. Germline CDR1 SGHTA, CDR2 FQGTGA.

CDR3 region: CASSRQGFYGYTF. The DNA of the CDR3 is TGTGCCAGCAGTAGACAGGGGTTCTATGGCTACACCTTC. The rearrangement links TRBV27 to TRBJ1-2; 8 bases match TRBD1. The CDR3 is 13 amino acids. The V gene's germline CDR1 is MNHEY and CDR2 SMNVEV (reference sequence). The J segment lost 4 bases and the V segment lost 5 bases, leaving 3 bases of the junction unmatched.

V and J are TRBV20-1 and TRBJ2-5; TRBD1 is a possible D gene (5 bases). The CDR3 contains 11 residues. V was pared by 3 bases and J by 4 bases, with 6 bases between. CDR1 is DFQATT, CDR2 SNEGSKA, per germline (reference sequence). This CDR3 reads CSASRVETQYF. CDR3 bases: TGCAGTGCTAGCAGGGTAGAGACCCAGTACTTC.

J is TRBJ2-5 and V is TRBV19, with TRBD1 matching 7 bases. This CDR3 has 13 residues. The germline V gene has CDR1 LNHDA and CDR2 SQIVND (reference sequence). Germline trimming cut 6 bases from V and 5 bases from J; bases unmatched to any gene: 6. This chain's CDR3 is CASSVPGQETQYF. CDR3 bases: TGTGCCAGTAGCGTCCCGGGACAGGAGACCCAGTACTTC.

The J gene is TRBJ1-1, the V gene TRBV5-6; D gene unclear. The CDR3 is 13 amino acids. CDR1 is SGHDT and CDR2 is YYEEEE in the germline V gene. Between the trimmed V and J ends, which lost 1 base and 3 bases, there was a span of 7 bases. This CDR3 reads CASSLIRDTEAFF. CDR3 coding DNA: TGTGCCAGCAGCTTGATTCGGGACACTGAAGCTTTCTTT.

This sequence joins TRBV19 and TRBJ1-2; TRBD1 agrees at 8 bases. V lost 4 bases, J lost 4 bases, and 8 bases stayed unmatched. From germline, CDR1 is LNHDA and CDR2 SQIVND (reference sequence). CDR3 length: 15 amino acids. The CDR3 spells CASSTDRGLVYGYTF. In DNA form, the CDR3 reads TGTGCCAGTAGTACCGACAGGGGTTTGGTCTATGGCTACACCTTC.

The rearrangement links TRBV18 to TRBJ2-7; 7 bases line up with TRBD1. The CDR3 consists of 12 residues. Germline V CDR1 and CDR2: KGHSH, LQKENI. The junction had 5 bases not matched to a gene; V was cut back by 6 bases and J by 6 bases. CDR3 amino acids: CASSRTGAEQYF. CDR3 in DNA: TGTGCCAGCTCCAGAACAGGGGCCGAGCAGTACTTC.

This sequence joins TRBV27 and TRBJ2-7, with 7 nucleotides matching TRBD2. Germline trimming cut 8 bases from V and 0 bases from J; bases unmatched to any gene: 13. CDR1 is MNHEY and CDR2 is SMNVEV in the germline V gene (reference sequence). This CDR3 comprises 16 residues. This chain's CDR3 is CASSPFGRQSSYEQYF. The DNA for the CDR3 is TGTGCCAGCTCCCCGTTCGGGAGGCAATCCTCCTACGAGCAGTACTTC.

V is TRBV20-1 and J is TRBJ1-2; D perhaps matches TRBD1 (6 bases). Germline V gene sequence: CDR1 DFQATT, CDR2 SNEGSKA (reference sequence). The V and J ends lost 5 bases and 5 bases respectively, with 9 bases between them. The CDR3 spans 11 residues. CDR3 sequence reads: CSALGAYGYTF. As DNA, the CDR3 is TGCAGTGCTCTGGGGGCATATGGCTACACCTTC.

The chain recombines TRBV30 with TRBJ1-2; possibly TRBD1 for D (5 bases). This CDR3 comprises 14 residues. The germline V gene encodes CDR1 GTSNPN and CDR2 SVGIG (reference sequence). V shed 0 bases and J shed 4 bases, with 12 bases lying between them. The CDR3 DNA sequence: TGTGCCTGGAGTGTAGCACGGGGGATCTATGGCTACACCTTC. Protein: CAWSVARGIYGYTF.

The V and J genes are TRBV12-5 and TRBJ1-2; D unclear. This CDR3 is built from 12 residues. The germline CDR1 and CDR2 sequences are LGHNT and FRNRAP. Trimming took 8 bases from V and 5 from J, leaving 12 bases between them. CDR3 in DNA: TGTGCTAGTAACGAGGGCTGGTATGGCTACACCTTC. Translated: CASNEGWYGYTF.

The chain couples TRBV28 to TRBJ2-1; TRBD2 aligns across 10 bases. Germline CDR1 and CDR2: MDHEN and SYDVKM. The CDR3 spans 17 residues. J gave up 9 bases and V 4 bases, and 15 bases lay outside the gene matches. The CDR3 loop is CASSSNPLAGVFGEQFF. The CDR3 bases are TGTGCCAGCAGTTCCAACCCCCTAGCGGGAGTTTTTGGTGAGCAGTTCTTC.

The chain is built from TRBV27 and TRBJ2-3; 14 bases are shared with TRBD2. The CDR3 is made up of 19 amino acids. Germline lookup yields CDR1 MNHEY and CDR2 SMNVEV (reference sequence). J gave up 2 bases and V 4 bases, and 11 bases lay outside the gene matches. CDR3 sequence (DNA): TGTGCCAGCAGTTCCCTACTCACGGGACTAGCGGGGGACACAGATACGCAGTATTTT. Protein sequence: CASSSLLTGLAGDTDTQYF.

This chain uses TRBV11-3 with TRBJ2-1, with 9 bases aligning to TRBD1. The V and J ends lost 4 bases and 6 bases, in that order; junction bases with no gene match: 7. This CDR3 has 15 residues. Per germline, CDR1 SGHNT and CDR2 YENEEA. CDR3 DNA: TGTGCCAGCAGCTCCCGGACAGGGGTGGTCAATGAGCAGTTCTTC. Translation gives CASSSRTGVVNEQFF.